The 31 T cell receptor beta chains below were found in one sample sequenced in a study of cytomegalovirus exposure and HLA in healthy donors. The PCR ran on 60 Vbeta and 13 Jbeta primers. TCRdb keeps only in-frame clones here, not all; method: immunoSEQ multiplex PCR. This table has fewer than 150,000 clones, 60% to 80% appearing once. The material sequenced was PBMCs. The source of these receptors is a man aged 18-30 years in good health and CMV-seropositive.

The chain is built from TRBV7-9 and TRBJ2-3, with a tentative D call TRBD2 (7 bases). The CDR3 totals 14 residues. V lost 5 bases to trimming and J lost 6 bases, with 15 bases between them. Germline V gene data show CDR1 as SEHNR and CDR2 as FQNEAQ (reference sequence). The CDR3 loop reads CASSPARGGDTQYF. In DNA, the CDR3 is TGTGCCAGCAGCCCCGCCAGGGGAGGGGATACGCAGTATTTT.

The chain recombines TRBV6-1 with TRBJ1-1, with TRBD1 as a possible D gene (6 bases). The V and J ends lost 7 bases and 1 base respectively, with 13 bases between them. The CDR3 contains 14 residues. Germline lookup yields CDR1 MNHNS and CDR2 SASEGT. CDR3 sequence (DNA): TGTGCCAGCATCGGGGGGCTAAGGAACACTGAAGCTTTCTTT. This encodes CASIGGLRNTEAFF.

J is TRBJ2-2 and V is TRBV6-5, with 7 bases lining up with TRBD1. V was clipped by 2 bases and J by 0 bases; unmatched bases: 0. The length of the CDR3 is 15 residues. Looked up from germline, CDR1 is MNHEY and CDR2 is SVGAGI. The CDR3 DNA is TGTGCCAGCAGTTACGACAGGGCGAACACCGGGGAGCTGTTTTTT. Protein: CASSYDRANTGELFF.

This chain connects TRBV28 to TRBJ2-7; a possible D gene is TRBD1 (5 bases). The CDR3 is 13 residues long. The V gene lost 10 bases and the J gene lost 0 bases, with 13 bases spanning the gap. Germline assignment: CDR1 MDHEN and CDR2 SYDVKM. In DNA form, the CDR3 reads TGTGCCACCCTTGGACAATACTCCTACGAGCAGTACTTC. It translates to CATLGQYSYEQYF. The full variable domain, with the rest looked up from reference TRBV28 and TRBJ2-7, is DVKVTQSSRYLVKRTGEKVFLECVQDMDHENMFWYRQDPGLGLRLIYFSYDVKMKEKGDIPEGYSVSREKKERFSLILESASTNQTSMYLCATLGQYSYEQYFGPGTRLTVT.

The rearrangement joins TRBV5-4 to TRBJ2-3; D might be TRBD2 (6 bases). Per germline, CDR1 SGHNT and CDR2 YYREEE (reference sequence). The CDR3 length is 14 residues. V lost 4 bases, J lost 2 bases, and 11 bases lay in between. CDR3 DNA: TGTGCCAGCAGCGCGGGACTCACCACAGATACGCAGTATTTT. Its translation: CASSAGLTTDTQYF.

This clone was counted a single time. CDR3 coding DNA: TGTGCCAGTAGTACCCTTAGCGGGGGCACAGATACGCAGTATTTT. As protein: CASSTLSGGTDTQYF. The rearrangement uses TRBV19 and TRBJ2-3; 8 positions match TRBD2. Per germline, CDR1 LNHDA and CDR2 SQIVND (reference sequence). The CDR3 contains 15 residues. V gave up 4 bases and J gave up 1 base; unmatched junction bases: 4.

The rearrangement joins TRBV28 to TRBJ1-5; D might be TRBD1 (5 bases). This CDR3 comprises 16 residues. In germline, CDR1 is MDHEN, CDR2 SYDVKM. With 2 bases removed from V and 9 bases from J, the gap between germline ends came to 20 bases. The CDR3 spells CASSLAVSQGLWPQHF. The CDR3 coding sequence is TGTGCCAGCAGTTTAGCGGTATCGCAGGGACTATGGCCCCAGCATTTT.

This clone was seen just once. This chain connects TRBV29-1 to TRBJ2-3, with TRBD2 matching over 7 bases. The V gene end was trimmed by 0 bases and the J gene end by 4 bases; junction bases not matched to a gene: 19. Germline CDR1 reads SQVTM; CDR2 reads ANQGSEA. The CDR3 spans 19 residues. This CDR3 is CSVEDWGTTAGSWSDTQYF. CDR3 DNA: TGCAGCGTTGAAGATTGGGGAACCACAGCGGGGTCCTGGTCAGATACGCAGTATTTT.

The chain is built from TRBV11-1 and TRBJ2-5, with 15 nucleotides matching TRBD2. This CDR3 contains 17 residues. The germline V gene encodes CDR1 SGHAT and CDR2 FQDESV (reference sequence). With 5 bases clipped from V and 2 bases from J, the junction kept 6 bases outside the gene matches. The CDR3, as DNA: TGTGCCAGCAGCCTTGGGACTAGCGGGGGGAAACAAGAGACCCAGTACTTC. It is translated as CASSLGTSGGKQETQYF.

The V and J genes are TRBV2 and TRBJ2-3; 8 nucleotides match TRBD2. The CDR3 sequence is 15 residues long. Germline CDR1 reads SNHLY; CDR2 reads FYNNEI. V shed 5 bases and J 2 bases; nucleotides not matched to a gene: 6. CDR3 amino acids: CASSYPGGPTDTQYF. CDR3 DNA: TGTGCCAGCAGTTACCCGGGGGGGCCCACAGATACGCAGTATTTT.

V usage is TRBV6-1 and J usage is TRBJ2-3; 10 nucleotides align to TRBD2. The CDR3 extends over 15 amino acids. Germline CDR1 is MNHNS and CDR2 is SASEGT. With V trimmed by 5 bases and J by 0 bases, 2 bases remained unmatched. DNA for the CDR3: TGTGCCAGCAGTCGGACTAGCGGTAGCACAGATACGCAGTATTTT. Protein sequence: CASSRTSGSTDTQYF.

This chain joins TRBV18 and TRBJ2-1; TRBD2 matches at 12 bases. Germline CDR1 and CDR2: KGHSH and LQKENI. V lost 0 bases and J lost 7; bases outside the gene matches: 7. This CDR3 is 17 amino acids long. CDR3 sequence: CASSPPSTSGGNNEQFF. The CDR3 bases are TGTGCCAGCTCACCACCGTCGACTAGCGGGGGAAATAATGAGCAGTTCTTC. The variable domain in full, completed from reference TRBV18 and TRBJ2-1, reads NAGVMQNPRHLVRRRGQEARLRCSPMKGHSHVYWYRQLPEEGLKFMVYLQKENIIDESGMPKERFSAEFPKEGPSILRIQQVVRGDSAAYFCASSPPSTSGGNNEQFFGPGTRLTVL.

This clone has just a few counts. The chain combines TRBV5-4 with TRBJ2-3; 14 bases align to TRBD2. Trimming took 4 bases from V and 5 from J; bases not matched to a gene: 3. CDR1 SGHNT and CDR2 YYREEE come from the germline V gene (reference sequence). The CDR3 is made up of 15 amino acids. CDR3: CASSPGLAGVDTQYF. The CDR3 nucleotides read TGTGCCAGCAGCCCGGGACTAGCGGGGGTAGATACGCAGTATTTT.

This clone appeared once. The chain combines TRBV18 with TRBJ2-5; TRBD1 might be the D (7 bases). This CDR3 is built from 15 residues. CDR1 is KGHSH and CDR2 is LQKENI in the germline V gene. The V and J ends lost 3 bases and 4 bases respectively, with 15 bases between them. The CDR3 coding sequence is TGTGCCAGCTCACCGCGGGACAGCTTCCTAGAGACCCAGTACTTC. Protein: CASSPRDSFLETQYF.

This rearrangement joins TRBV7-6 to TRBJ1-1, with 7 bases identical to TRBD1. This CDR3 is built from 15 residues. The V gene's germline CDR1 is SGHVS and CDR2 FNYEAQ. The J segment lost 5 bases and the V segment lost 5 bases, leaving 11 bases of the junction unmatched. Here the CDR3 reads CASSPGTATGTEAFF. The CDR3 DNA reads TGTGCCAGCAGCCCAGGGACAGCAACGGGGACTGAAGCTTTCTTT.

Concerning this clone: Mismatch with germline at one junction end may stem from a read error. The rearrangement joins TRBV2 to TRBJ1-1; D not certain. CDR1 and CDR2 (germline): SNHLY, FYNNEI. The CDR3 totals 14 residues. CDR3 sequence (DNA): TGTGCCAGCAGGGAAGAGCTAATGAACACTGAAGCTTTCTTT. Encoded protein: CASREELMNTEAFF.

The chain uses TRBV2 and TRBJ2-2; TRBD2 matches 9 bases. The junction had 3 bases not matched to a gene; V was cut back by 6 bases and J by 4 bases. The CDR3 is made up of 14 amino acids. Germline V gives CDR1 SNHLY, CDR2 FYNNEI. As DNA, the CDR3 is TGTGCCAGCAGGGGGACTAGCCCCACCGGGGAGCTGTTTTTT. Translated, it gives CASRGTSPTGELFF.

The rearrangement links TRBV7-9 to TRBJ2-5; maybe TRBD2 (6 bases). Trimming left V 0 bases short and J 5 bases short, with 10 bases between. CDR1 and CDR2 from the germline V gene are SEHNR and FQNEAQ (reference sequence). The length of the CDR3 is 14 residues. The CDR3 DNA reads TGTGCCAGCAGCTTAGCGGGTAGCGGTGAGACCCAGTACTTC. It encodes CASSLAGSGETQYF.

This rearrangement joins TRBV6-5 to TRBJ2-1; no reliable D call. Germline V gene lookup returns CDR1 MNHEY and CDR2 SVGAGI. V lost 5 bases and J lost 4, with 9 bases in between. This CDR3 comprises 13 residues. CDR3 amino acids: CASSPPTYNEQFF. The CDR3 nucleotides read TGTGCCAGCAGTCCACCCACATACAATGAGCAGTTCTTC.

There are a few counts of this clone. This chain links TRBV5-1 with TRBJ2-1, with 9 positions matching TRBD2. CDR3 length: 16 amino acids. The junction had 11 bases not matched to a gene; V was cut back by 4 bases and J by 6 bases. The V gene's germline CDR1 is SGHRS and CDR2 YFSETQ. Here the CDR3 reads CASSLHPGTSTNEQFF. Written as DNA, the CDR3 is TGCGCCAGCAGCCTACACCCCGGGACTAGCACCAATGAGCAGTTCTTC.

The chain is built from TRBV2 and TRBJ2-5; unclear D gene. Trimming took off 6 bases at V and 0 bases at J, with 11 bases between the two ends. Germline CDR1 reads SNHLY; CDR2 reads FYNNEI. This CDR3 contains 14 residues. CDR3 in DNA: TGTGCCAGCAGGAGAACGGAGTACCAAGAGACCCAGTACTTC. Translation gives CASRRTEYQETQYF.

This rearrangement joins TRBV19 to TRBJ2-3, with a weak D call TRBD1 (6 bases). Trimming took off 5 bases at V and 2 bases at J, with 8 bases between the two ends. From germline, CDR1 is LNHDA and CDR2 SQIVND (reference sequence). This CDR3 is built from 13 residues. The CDR3 reads CASSLGATDTQYF. CDR3 sequence (DNA): TGTGCCAGTAGTCTGGGGGCCACAGATACGCAGTATTTT.

The gene calls are TRBV18 and TRBJ2-1; 13 nucleotides agree with TRBD2. The CDR3 is 16 amino acids. The J segment lost 4 bases and the V segment lost 3 bases, leaving 3 bases of the junction unmatched. Germline CDR1 reads KGHSH; CDR2 reads LQKENI. Here the CDR3 reads CASSPQTSGGYNEQFF. CDR3 coding DNA: TGTGCCAGCTCACCCCAGACTAGCGGGGGGTACAATGAGCAGTTCTTC. Combining the CDR3 with reference TRBV18 and TRBJ2-1 gives the whole variable domain NAGVMQNPRHLVRRRGQEARLRCSPMKGHSHVYWYRQLPEEGLKFMVYLQKENIIDESGMPKERFSAEFPKEGPSILRIQQVVRGDSAAYFCASSPQTSGGYNEQFFGPGTRLTVL.

In this sample, this clone turned up once. This chain connects TRBV27 to TRBJ2-7; TRBD2 agrees at 10 bases. Germline CDR1 MNHEY, CDR2 SMNVEV (reference sequence). There are 14 residues in the CDR3. V dropped 8 bases and J dropped 0; count of bases not matched to a gene: 4. The CDR3 nucleotides are TGTGCCAGCCGGACTAGCGGAAGCTCCTACGAGCAGTACGTC. Protein product: CASRTSGSSYEQYV.

The J gene is TRBJ2-1, the V gene TRBV5-1, with no clear D. Germline V CDR1 and CDR2: SGHRS, YFSETQ. The CDR3 is 14 amino acids. V dropped 1 base and J dropped 4 bases, with 9 bases sitting between them. The CDR3 region is CASSLLGLYNEQFF. Here the CDR3 DNA reads TGCGCCAGCAGCTTGCTAGGCCTTTACAATGAGCAGTTCTTC.

The sample holds one count of this clone. The J gene is TRBJ2-2, the V gene TRBV27, with 7 bases aligning to TRBD1. The CDR3 totals 16 residues. Germline CDR1 MNHEY, CDR2 SMNVEV (reference sequence). J was trimmed by 1 base and V by 3 bases; bases with no gene match: 5. The CDR3 DNA follows: TGTGCCAGCAGTTTGCGGCAGGGGGTGAACACCGGGGAGCTGTTTTTT. Amino acid sequence: CASSLRQGVNTGELFF.

The chain carries TRBV6-1 and TRBJ1-2, with a tentative D call TRBD1 (5 bases). This CDR3 spans 14 amino acids. The V gene lost 8 bases and the J gene lost 4 bases, with 17 bases spanning the gap. Germline V CDR1 and CDR2: MNHNS, SASEGT. The DNA of the CDR3 is TGTGCCAGCCCTCCCGGGCAGGGCCTCTATGGCTACACCTTC. Protein sequence: CASPPGQGLYGYTF.

The J gene is TRBJ1-5, the V gene TRBV27; D might be TRBD1 (5 bases). CDR1 is MNHEY and CDR2 is SMNVEV in the germline V gene (reference sequence). The CDR3 extends over 15 amino acids. V was trimmed by 6 bases and J by 2 bases, leaving 14 bases between them. CDR3 sequence: CASRSTGLGNQPQHF. The CDR3, as DNA: TGTGCCAGCAGGTCCACAGGTCTGGGCAATCAGCCCCAGCATTTT.

The rearrangement uses TRBV5-6 and TRBJ2-3; D is undetermined. V dropped 2 bases and J dropped 0 bases, with 13 bases sitting between them. The germline V gene has CDR1 SGHDT and CDR2 YYEEEE. The CDR3 totals 16 residues. The CDR3 region is CASSFITSTSTDTQYF. For the CDR3, the DNA is TGTGCCAGCAGCTTTATTACGTCGACTAGCACAGATACGCAGTATTTT.

The V call is TRBV5-1, the J call TRBJ1-4; TRBD1 aligns across 7 bases. Germline assignment: CDR1 SGHRS and CDR2 YFSETQ. The CDR3 length is 14 residues. The V and J ends lost 4 bases and 7 bases, in that order; junction bases with no gene match: 7. CDR3 bases: TGCGCCAGCAGCCAACGGACAGGAGGTGAAAAACTGTTTTTT. Translating it yields CASSQRTGGEKLFF.

V usage is TRBV5-1 and J usage is TRBJ1-6; tentative D call: TRBD1 (5 bases). Trimming took off 7 bases at V and 10 bases at J, with 18 bases between the two ends. The germline gives CDR1 SGHRS, CDR2 YFSETQ. The CDR3 is 14 amino acids. The CDR3 region has the DNA TGCGCCAGCCGTACCCCAACGGGGGACTCACCCCTCCACTTT. Its translation is CASRTPTGDSPLHF.